This note documents a single T cell receptor beta chain sequence. This clonotype was seen only a few times. The specificity of this receptor is unknown. Base qualities were left out, and no much larger clone turns up one base away. The data were obtained in a study of T cells after yellow fever vaccination (dated by TCRdb to between 2018 and 2020). Study-wide context: The SMART-Seq v4 Ultra Low Input RNA kit was used to prepare libraries from fractions with low cell numbers. To follow T-cell clones before and after primary and booster YFV17D yellow fever vaccination, bulk TCR alpha and beta repertoires were sequenced over time. Bulk PBMC replicates and cell subsets were isolated from blood drawn at multiple timepoints before and after both primary and secondary immunization. Two healthy male donors, one aged 18 to 30 and one aged 30 to 40 years, made up the cohort.

Points the paper makes about the study in general: The secondary T-cell response was found to be weaker but faster than the primary response, with a peak reached on day 5 rather than on day 15. After the booster, most of the clones that had expanded following primary vaccination were detected again (around 97% of CD4 and 85% to 90% of CD8), which suggests that memory was broadly maintained. FACS-sorted repertoires could contain abundant contaminating clonotypes from the bulk population, so computational filtering was required. Because the study included only a couple of donors, the extent to which the findings can be generalized is limited. A small fraction of clonotypes showed up in both the CD4 and CD8 compartments, probably as a result of convergent recombination.

Synthesis of TCR cDNA relied on 5'RACE template switching, a step that introduced a universal primer site along with unique molecular identifiers. cDNA synthesis was primed from both the TCR alpha and TCR beta constant segments. Libraries were amplified in two PCR steps, with sample barcodes and sequencing adapters added in the second step. Sequencing of libraries was done on Illumina HiSeq 2500 (2x100 bp) or NovaSeq (2x150 bp). Per the authors' processing: MIGEC handled demultiplexing of reads and collapsing into UMI consensus sequences, while MiXCR performed V(D)J alignment. Clonotypes responding to the vaccine were identified with edgeR on replicate PBMC samples, with the criteria of FDR below 0.01 and a log2 fold change above 5 up to day 15. CD4 or CD8 identity was assigned to each bulk clonotype according to whether the clonotype was present at higher abundance in the sequenced CD4 repertoire or the sequenced CD8 repertoire. The public reads were reanalyzed by TCRdb: fastp trimming at Q25, MiXCR alignment, in-frame beta chains only. Each entry is one CDR3 protein sequence, shown with its most common DNA and genes. What appears here as the V and J calls and clone size reflects TCRdb's work, not the paper's. The sample records 450,000 to 650,000 distinct CDR3 sequences, approximately 12% of which are singletons. The ten largest account for around an eighth of the sample.

The CDR3 measures 18 amino acids from cysteine to phenylalanine. Of all the DNA, just the CDR3 is kept, 54 bases in frame from base 1. At the junction V is shortened by 4 bases and J by 0 bases, with 19 bases in between. Sequences SGHAT (CDR1) and FQNNGV (CDR2) are obtained from the germline V gene. The intended sense of this specimen's treatment or condition label: live attenuated yellow fever vaccine strain. At each blood-draw timepoint, two biological replicates of bulk PBMCs were obtained. PBMCs were isolated from peripheral blood using a standard Ficoll-Paque protocol. RNA was extracted with TriZol from bulk PBMCs, CD4 and CD8 fractions, and dextramer-positive and dextramer-negative fractions.

The TCR originated in a young man who received the YFV17D yellow fever vaccine. Material: PBMCs, obtained on the day of the yellow fever booster vaccination. The chain uses TRBV11-2 and TRBJ2-1, and perhaps TRBD2 as D gene, on 5 matching bases. CDR3 region: CASSSGGVGLSSYNEQFF. The DNA sequence reads TGTGCCAGCAGCTCCGGAGGTGTAGGGTTAAGCTCCTACAATGAGCAGTTCTTC.